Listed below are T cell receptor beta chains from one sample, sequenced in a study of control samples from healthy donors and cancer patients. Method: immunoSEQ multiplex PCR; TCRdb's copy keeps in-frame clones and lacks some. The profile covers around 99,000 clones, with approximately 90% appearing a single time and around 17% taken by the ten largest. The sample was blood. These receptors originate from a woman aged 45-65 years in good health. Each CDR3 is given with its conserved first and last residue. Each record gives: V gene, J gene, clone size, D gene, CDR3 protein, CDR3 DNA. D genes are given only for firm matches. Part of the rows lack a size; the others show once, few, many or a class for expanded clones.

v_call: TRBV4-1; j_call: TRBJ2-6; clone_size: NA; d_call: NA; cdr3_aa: CASTFKQGLHSGANVLTF; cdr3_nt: TGCGCCAGCACCTTTAAACAGGGTCTCCACTCTGGGGCCAACGTCCTGACTTTC
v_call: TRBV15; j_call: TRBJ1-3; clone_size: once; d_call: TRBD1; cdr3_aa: CATTGGSGNTIYF; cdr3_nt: TGTGCCACCACAGGGGGCTCTGGAAACACCATATATTTT
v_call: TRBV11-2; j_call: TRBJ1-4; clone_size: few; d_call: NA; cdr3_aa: CASSPSEGRKLFF; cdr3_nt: TGTGCCAGCAGCCCTAGCGAGGGGCGAAAACTGTTTTTT
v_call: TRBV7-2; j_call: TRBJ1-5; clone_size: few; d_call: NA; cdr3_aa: CASSPEVGQPQHF; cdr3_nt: TGTGCCAGCAGCCCGGAGGTGGGTCAGCCCCAGCATTTT
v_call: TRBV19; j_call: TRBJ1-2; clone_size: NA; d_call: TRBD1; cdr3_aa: CASRIALRQGIDGYTF; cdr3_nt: TGTGCCAGTAGAATCGCGCTAAGACAGGGTATTGATGGCTACACCTTC
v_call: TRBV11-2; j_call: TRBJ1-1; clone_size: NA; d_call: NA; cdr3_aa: CASSLARVRGEAFF; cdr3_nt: TGTGCCAGCAGCTTAGCTCGGGTACGGGGTGAAGCTTTCTTT
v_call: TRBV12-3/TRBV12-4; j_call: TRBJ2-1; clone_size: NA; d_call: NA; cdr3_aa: CASSLVEQFF; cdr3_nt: TGTGCCAGCAGTTTAGTGGAGCAGTTCTTC
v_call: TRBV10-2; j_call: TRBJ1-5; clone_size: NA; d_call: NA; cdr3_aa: CASSESPGNSNQPQHF; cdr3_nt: TGCGCCAGCAGTGAGTCTCCAGGAAATAGCAATCAGCCCCAGCATTTT
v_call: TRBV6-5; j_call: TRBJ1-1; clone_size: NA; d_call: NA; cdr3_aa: CASRVLGASNTEAFF; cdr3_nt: TGTGCCAGCAGAGTCTTGGGGGCATCGAACACTGAAGCTTTCTTT
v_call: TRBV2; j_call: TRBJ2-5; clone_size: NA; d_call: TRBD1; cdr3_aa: CASRRPGQGGETQYF; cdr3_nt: TGTGCCAGCAGGCGACCGGGACAGGGTGGGGAGACCCAGTACTTC
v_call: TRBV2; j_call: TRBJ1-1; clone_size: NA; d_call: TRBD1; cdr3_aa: CASRRDREAFF; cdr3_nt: TGTGCCAGCAGAAGGGACAGGGAAGCTTTCTTT
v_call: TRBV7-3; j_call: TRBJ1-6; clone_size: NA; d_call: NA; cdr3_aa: CASSLDSYNSPLHF; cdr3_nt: TGTGCCAGCAGCTTAGACTCCTATAATTCACCCCTCCACTTT
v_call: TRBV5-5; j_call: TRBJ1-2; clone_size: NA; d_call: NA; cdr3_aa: CASSFDDFYGYTF; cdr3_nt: TGTGCCAGCAGCTTCGACGACTTCTATGGCTACACCTTC
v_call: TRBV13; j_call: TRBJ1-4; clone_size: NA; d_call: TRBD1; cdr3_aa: CASSLGGTGSNEKLFF; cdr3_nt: TGTGCCAGCAGCTTAGGCGGGACAGGCTCTAATGAAAAACTGTTTTTT
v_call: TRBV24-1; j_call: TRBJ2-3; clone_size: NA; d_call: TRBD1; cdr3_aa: CATSEAVGTGNGNTQYF; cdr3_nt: TGTGCCACCAGTGAGGCCGTCGGGACAGGGAATGGAAATACGCAGTATTTT
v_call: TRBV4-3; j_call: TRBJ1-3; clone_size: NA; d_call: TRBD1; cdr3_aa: CASSSQTGGSGNTIYF; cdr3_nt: TGCGCCAGCAGCTCTCAAACAGGGGGCTCTGGAAACACCATATATTTT
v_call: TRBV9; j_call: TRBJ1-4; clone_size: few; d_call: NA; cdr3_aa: CASSAIRTLQGKVLFF; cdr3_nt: TGTGCCAGCAGCGCGATAAGGACCCTACAGGGAAAAGTACTGTTTTTT
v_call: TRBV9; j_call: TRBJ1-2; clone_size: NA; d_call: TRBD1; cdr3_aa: CACPRTGRHYGYTF; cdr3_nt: TGTGCCTGCCCTCGGACAGGGAGGCACTATGGCTACACCTTC
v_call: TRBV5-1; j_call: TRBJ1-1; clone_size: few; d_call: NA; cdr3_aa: CASSLVVGELKAFF; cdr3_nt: TGCGCCAGCAGCTTGGTGGTAGGGGAACTAAAAGCTTTCTTT
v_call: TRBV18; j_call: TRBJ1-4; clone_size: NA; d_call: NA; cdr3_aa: CASSLRERNEKLFF; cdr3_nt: TGTGCCAGCTCACTCCGAGAAAGGAATGAAAAACTGTTTTTT
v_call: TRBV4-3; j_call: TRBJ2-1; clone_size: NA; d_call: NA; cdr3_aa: CASSQLRVPDNEQFF; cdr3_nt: TGCGCCAGCAGCCAACTCCGGGTCCCTGACAATGAGCAGTTCTTC
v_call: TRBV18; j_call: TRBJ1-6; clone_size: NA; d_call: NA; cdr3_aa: CASSLMSRPKGDNSPLHF; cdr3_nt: TGTGCCAGCTCACTTATGTCACGGCCAAAGGGCGATAATTCACCCCTCCACTTT
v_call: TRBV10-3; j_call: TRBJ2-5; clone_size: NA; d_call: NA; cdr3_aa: CAISGSGNREQETQYF; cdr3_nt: TGTGCCATCAGTGGGAGCGGGAACAGGGAACAAGAGACCCAGTACTTC
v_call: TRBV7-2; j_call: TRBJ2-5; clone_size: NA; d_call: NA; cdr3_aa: CASSLPPDILYETQYF; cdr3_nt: TGTGCCAGCAGCTTACCCCCAGACATACTGTACGAGACCCAGTACTTC
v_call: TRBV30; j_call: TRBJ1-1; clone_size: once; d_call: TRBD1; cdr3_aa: CAWSGTGARSSTEAFF; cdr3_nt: TGTGCCTGGAGTGGGACAGGGGCCCGGTCTAGCACTGAAGCTTTCTTT
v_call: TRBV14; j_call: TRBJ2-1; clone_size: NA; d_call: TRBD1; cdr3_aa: CASSRQTGKTYNEQFF; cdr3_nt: TGTGCCAGCAGCCGACAGACAGGGAAGACCTACAATGAGCAGTTCTTC
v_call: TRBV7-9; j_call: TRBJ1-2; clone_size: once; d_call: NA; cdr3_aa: CASSLGVLPPDGYTF; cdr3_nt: TGTGCCAGCAGCTTAGGTGTACTCCCGCCAGATGGCTACACCTTC
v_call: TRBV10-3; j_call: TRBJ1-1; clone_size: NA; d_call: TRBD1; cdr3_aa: CAISPGGGTEAFF; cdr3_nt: TGTGCCATCAGTCCAGGGGGCGGCACTGAAGCTTTCTTT
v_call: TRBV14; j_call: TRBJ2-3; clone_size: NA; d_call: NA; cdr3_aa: CASSPSTDTQYF; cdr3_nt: TGTGCCAGCAGCCCATCCACAGATACGCAGTATTTT
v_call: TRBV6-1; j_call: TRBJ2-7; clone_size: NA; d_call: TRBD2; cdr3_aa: CASSEGAGRAYEQYF; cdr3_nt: TGTGCCAGCAGTGAAGGAGCGGGGCGGGCCTACGAGCAGTACTTC
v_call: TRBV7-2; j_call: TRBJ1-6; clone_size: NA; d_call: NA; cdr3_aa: CASSTAGNNSPLHF; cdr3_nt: TGTGCCAGCAGCACTGCGGGAAACAATTCACCCCTCCACTTT
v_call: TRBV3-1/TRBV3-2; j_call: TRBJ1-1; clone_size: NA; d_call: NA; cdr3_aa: CASRPTGFVTEAFF; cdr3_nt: TGTGCCAGCAGACCCACAGGGTTCGTCACTGAAGCTTTCTTT
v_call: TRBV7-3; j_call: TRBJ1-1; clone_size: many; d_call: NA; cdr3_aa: CASSLMGTEAFF; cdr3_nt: TGTGCCAGCAGCTTAATGGGGACGGAAGCTTTCTTT
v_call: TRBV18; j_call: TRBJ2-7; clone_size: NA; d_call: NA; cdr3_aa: CASSWQGEYEQYF; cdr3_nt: TGTGCCAGCTCCTGGCAGGGAGAATACGAGCAGTACTTC
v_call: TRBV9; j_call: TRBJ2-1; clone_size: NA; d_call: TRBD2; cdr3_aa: CASSPEAGEAYNEQFF; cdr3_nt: TGTGCCAGCAGCCCAGAGGCGGGGGAGGCCTACAATGAGCAGTTCTTC
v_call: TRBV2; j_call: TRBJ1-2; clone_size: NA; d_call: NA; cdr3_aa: CASTRLGATYGYTF; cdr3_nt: TGTGCCAGTACAAGACTTGGAGCTACCTATGGCTACACCTTC
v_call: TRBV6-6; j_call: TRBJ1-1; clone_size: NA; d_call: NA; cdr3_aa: CASSSREGTEAFF; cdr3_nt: TGTGCCAGCAGTTCCAGGGAGGGCACTGAAGCTTTCTTT
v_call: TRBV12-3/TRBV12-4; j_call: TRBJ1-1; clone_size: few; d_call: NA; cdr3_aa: CASTPFRNTEAFF; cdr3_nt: TGTGCCAGCACCCCTTTCCGGAACACTGAAGCTTTCTTT
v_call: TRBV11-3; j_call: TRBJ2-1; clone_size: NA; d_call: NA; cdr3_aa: CASSLGDSRWNEQFF; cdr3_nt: TGTGCCAGCAGCTTAGGGGACTCACGCTGGAATGAGCAGTTCTTC
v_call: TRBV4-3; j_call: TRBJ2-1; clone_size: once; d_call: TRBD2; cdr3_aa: CASSQGSGSNEQFF; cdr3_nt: TGCGCCAGCAGCCAGGGGAGCGGGAGTAATGAGCAGTTCTTC
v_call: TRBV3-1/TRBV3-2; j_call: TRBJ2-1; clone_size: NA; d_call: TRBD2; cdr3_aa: CASGTSGRYEQFF; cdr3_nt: TGTGCCAGCGGGACTAGCGGGAGATATGAGCAGTTCTTC
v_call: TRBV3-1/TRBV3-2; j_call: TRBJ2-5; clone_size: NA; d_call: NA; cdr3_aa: CASSQGWVGETQYF; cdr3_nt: TGTGCCAGCAGCCAAGGATGGGTCGGGGAGACCCAGTACTTC
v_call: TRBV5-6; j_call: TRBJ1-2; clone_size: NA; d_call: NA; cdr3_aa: CASSLDRRYGYTF; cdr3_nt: TGTGCCAGCAGCTTGGACAGGAGGTATGGCTACACCTTC
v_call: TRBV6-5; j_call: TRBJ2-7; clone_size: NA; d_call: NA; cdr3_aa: CASSYSGDYEQYF; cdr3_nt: TGTGCCAGCAGTTACTCCGGGGACTACGAGCAGTACTTC
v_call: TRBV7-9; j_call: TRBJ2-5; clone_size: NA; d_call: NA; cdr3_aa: CASSFTPGTLQETQYF; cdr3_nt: TGTGCCAGCAGCTTTACCCCCGGGACATTACAAGAGACCCAGTACTTC
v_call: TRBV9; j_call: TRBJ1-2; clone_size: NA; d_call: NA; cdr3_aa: CASSPPTGTVYGYTF; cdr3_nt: TGTGCCAGCAGCCCTCCTACCGGGACGGTCTATGGCTACACCTTC
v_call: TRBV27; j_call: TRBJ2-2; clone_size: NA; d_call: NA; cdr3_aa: CASSLSAGIANTGELFF; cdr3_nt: TGTGCCAGCAGTTTAAGCGCAGGCATAGCGAACACCGGGGAGCTGTTTTTT
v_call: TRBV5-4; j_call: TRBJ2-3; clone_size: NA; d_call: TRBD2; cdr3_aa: CASSPRGRVDTQYF; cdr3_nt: TGTGCCAGCAGCCCCCGGGGGAGGGTGGATACGCAGTATTTT